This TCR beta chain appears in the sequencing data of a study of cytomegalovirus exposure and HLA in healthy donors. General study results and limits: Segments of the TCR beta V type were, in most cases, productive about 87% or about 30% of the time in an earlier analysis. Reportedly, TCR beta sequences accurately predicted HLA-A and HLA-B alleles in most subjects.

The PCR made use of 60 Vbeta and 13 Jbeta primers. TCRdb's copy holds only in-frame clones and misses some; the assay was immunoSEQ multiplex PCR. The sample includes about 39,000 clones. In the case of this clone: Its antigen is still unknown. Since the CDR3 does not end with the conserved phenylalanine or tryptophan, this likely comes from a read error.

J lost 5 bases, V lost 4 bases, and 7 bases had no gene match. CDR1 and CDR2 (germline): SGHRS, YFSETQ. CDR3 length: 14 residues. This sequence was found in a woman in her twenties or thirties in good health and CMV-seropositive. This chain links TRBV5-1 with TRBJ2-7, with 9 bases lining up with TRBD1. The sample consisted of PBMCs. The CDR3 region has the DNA TGCGCCAGCAGCGAGGGACAGGGATTCGACGAGCAGTACCTC. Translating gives CASSEGQGFDEQYL.